The text below deals with one T cell receptor (beta chain). Its antigen is unidentified. This sample is part of a study of CD8 T cells in ankylosing spondylitis. Findings and limits, study-wide: Seemingly characteristic of ankylosing spondylitis blood was a TCR beta motif consisting of under 10 highly homologous variants.

Germline CDR1 SEHNR, CDR2 FQNEAQ (reference sequence). This CDR3 spans 16 amino acids. V shed 5 bases and J 4 bases; nucleotides not matched to a gene: 11. Quantitative 5'-RACE with molecular barcodes generated TCR beta libraries. TCRdb re-called the 5' RACE reads through MiXCR, storing one row per CDR3 protein. In the table there are 200,000 to 300,000 distinct CDR3 sequences, 10% to 13% of which are singletons. The sequence derives from a male donor with ankylosing spondylitis or in good health (not recorded which). The chain uses TRBV7-9 and TRBJ2-5; 9 nucleotides align to TRBD2. Sequenced input: blood, either unsorted or a sorted T cell fraction (not recorded which). CDR3 loop: CASSARREGRRETQYF. DNA of the CDR3: TGTGCCAGCAGCGCGCGGCGGGAGGGCCGAAGAGAGACCCAGTACTTC.